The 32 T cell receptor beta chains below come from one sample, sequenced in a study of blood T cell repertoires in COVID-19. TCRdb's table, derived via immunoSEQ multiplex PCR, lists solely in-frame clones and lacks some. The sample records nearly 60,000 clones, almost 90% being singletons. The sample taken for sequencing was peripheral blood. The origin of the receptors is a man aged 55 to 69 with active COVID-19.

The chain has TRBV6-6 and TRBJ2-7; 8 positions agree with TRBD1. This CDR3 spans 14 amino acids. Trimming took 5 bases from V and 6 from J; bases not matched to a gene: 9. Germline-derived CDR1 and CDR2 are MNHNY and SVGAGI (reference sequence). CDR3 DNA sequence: TGTGCCAGCAGTAGGGCAGGGGGCGCGACCGAGCAGTACTTC. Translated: CASSRAGGATEQYF.

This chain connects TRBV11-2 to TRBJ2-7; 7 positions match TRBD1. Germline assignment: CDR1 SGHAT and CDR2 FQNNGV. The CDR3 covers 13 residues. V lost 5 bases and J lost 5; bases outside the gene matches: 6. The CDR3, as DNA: TGTGCCAGCAGCCCAGGACAGGCGAACGAGCAGTACTTC. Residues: CASSPGQANEQYF.

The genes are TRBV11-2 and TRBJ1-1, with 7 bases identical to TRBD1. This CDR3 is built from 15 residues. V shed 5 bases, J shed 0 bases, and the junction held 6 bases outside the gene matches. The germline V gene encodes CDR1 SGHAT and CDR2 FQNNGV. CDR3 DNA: TGTGCCAGCAGCCTAAGGGACAGCGTGAACACTGAAGCTTTCTTT. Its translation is CASSLRDSVNTEAFF.

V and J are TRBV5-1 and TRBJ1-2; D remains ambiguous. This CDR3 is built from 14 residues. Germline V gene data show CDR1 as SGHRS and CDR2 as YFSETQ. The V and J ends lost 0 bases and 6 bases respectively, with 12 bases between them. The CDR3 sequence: CASSLAAGLNGYTF. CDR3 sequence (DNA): TGCGCCAGCAGCTTGGCCGCCGGACTGAATGGCTACACCTTC. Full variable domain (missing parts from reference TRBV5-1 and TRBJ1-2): KAGVTQTPRYLIKTRGQQVTLSCSPISGHRSVSWYQQTPGQGLQFLFEYFSETQRNKGNFPGRFSGRQFSNSRSEMNVSTLELGDSALYLCASSLAAGLNGYTFGSGTRLTVV.

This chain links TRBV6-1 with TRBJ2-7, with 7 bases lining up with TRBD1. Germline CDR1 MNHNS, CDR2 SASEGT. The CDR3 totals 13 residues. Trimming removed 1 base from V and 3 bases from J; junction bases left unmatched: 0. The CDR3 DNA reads TGTGCCAGCAGTGAAGGGGACAGCTACGAGCAGTACTTC. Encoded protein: CASSEGDSYEQYF.

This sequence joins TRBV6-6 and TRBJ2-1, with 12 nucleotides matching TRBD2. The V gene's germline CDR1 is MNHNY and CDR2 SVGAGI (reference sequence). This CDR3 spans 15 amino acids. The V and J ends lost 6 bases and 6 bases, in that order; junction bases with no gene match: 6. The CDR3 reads CASRPTSGGFNEQFF. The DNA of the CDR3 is TGTGCCAGCAGACCTACTAGCGGGGGGTTCAATGAGCAGTTCTTC.

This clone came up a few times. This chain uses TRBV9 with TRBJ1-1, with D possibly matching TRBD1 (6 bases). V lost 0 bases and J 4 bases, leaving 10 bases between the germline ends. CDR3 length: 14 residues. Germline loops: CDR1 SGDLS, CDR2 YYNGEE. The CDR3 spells CASSVEAGVTEAFF. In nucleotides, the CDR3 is TGTGCCAGCAGCGTAGAAGCAGGGGTCACTGAAGCTTTCTTT.

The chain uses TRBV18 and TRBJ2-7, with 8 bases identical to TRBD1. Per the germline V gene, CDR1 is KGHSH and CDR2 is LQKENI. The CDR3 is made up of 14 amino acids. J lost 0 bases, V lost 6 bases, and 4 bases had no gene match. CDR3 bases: TGTGCCAGCTCCCGGGGGACAGGCTCCTACGAGCAGTACTTC. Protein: CASSRGTGSYEQYF.

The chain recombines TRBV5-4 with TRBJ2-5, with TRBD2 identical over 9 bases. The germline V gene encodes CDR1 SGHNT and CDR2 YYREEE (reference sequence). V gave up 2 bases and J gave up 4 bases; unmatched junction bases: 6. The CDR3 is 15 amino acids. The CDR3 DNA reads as TGTGCCAGCAGCTTTTTAGCTAGCGGGACAGAGACCCAGTACTTC. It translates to CASSFLASGTETQYF.

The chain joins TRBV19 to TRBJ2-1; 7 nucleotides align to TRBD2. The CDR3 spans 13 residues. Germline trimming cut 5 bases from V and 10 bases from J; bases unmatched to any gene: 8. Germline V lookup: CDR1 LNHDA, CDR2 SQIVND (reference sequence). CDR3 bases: TGTGCCAGTAGTCCGTCGGGGGGACGGGAGCAGTTCTTC. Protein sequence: CASSPSGGREQFF.

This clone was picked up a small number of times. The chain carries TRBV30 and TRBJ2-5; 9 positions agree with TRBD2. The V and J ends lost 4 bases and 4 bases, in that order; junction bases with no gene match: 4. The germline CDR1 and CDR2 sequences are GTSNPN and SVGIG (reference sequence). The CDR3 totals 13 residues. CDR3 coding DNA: TGTGCCTGGACGGTGGGACTAGCAGAGACCCAGTACTTC. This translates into CAWTVGLAETQYF.

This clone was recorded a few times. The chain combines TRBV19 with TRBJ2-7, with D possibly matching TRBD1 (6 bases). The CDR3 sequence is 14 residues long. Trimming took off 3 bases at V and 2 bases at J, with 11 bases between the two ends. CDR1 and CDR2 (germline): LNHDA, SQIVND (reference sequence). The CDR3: CASSMKRDTYEQYF. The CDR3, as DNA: TGTGCCAGTAGTATGAAACGGGACACCTACGAGCAGTACTTC.

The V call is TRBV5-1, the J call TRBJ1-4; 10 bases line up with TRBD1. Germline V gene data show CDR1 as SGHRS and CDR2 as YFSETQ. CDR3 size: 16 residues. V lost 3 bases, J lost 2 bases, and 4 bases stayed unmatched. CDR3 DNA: TGCGCCAGCAGCTGGTCGGGACAGGGGACTAATGAAAAACTGTTTTTT. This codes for CASSWSGQGTNEKLFF.

The DNA for the CDR3 is TGTGCCACCAGCAGAGATACGCCAGGGGCATATGGCTACACCTTC. This translates into CATSRDTPGAYGYTF. This sequence joins TRBV15 and TRBJ1-2; weak D call: TRBD1 (6 bases). CDR1 LNHNV and CDR2 YYDKDF come from the germline V gene (reference sequence). This CDR3 comprises 15 residues. Trimming cost V 0 bases and J 5 bases, with 13 bases left between them.

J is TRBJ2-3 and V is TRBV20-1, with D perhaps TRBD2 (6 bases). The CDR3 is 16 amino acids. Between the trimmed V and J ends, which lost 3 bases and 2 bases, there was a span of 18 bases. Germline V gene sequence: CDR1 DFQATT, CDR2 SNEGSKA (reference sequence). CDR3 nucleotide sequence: TGCAGTGCTAGTCGTCCCGTTGGGGGGAACACAGATACGCAGTATTTT. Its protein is CSASRPVGGNTDTQYF.

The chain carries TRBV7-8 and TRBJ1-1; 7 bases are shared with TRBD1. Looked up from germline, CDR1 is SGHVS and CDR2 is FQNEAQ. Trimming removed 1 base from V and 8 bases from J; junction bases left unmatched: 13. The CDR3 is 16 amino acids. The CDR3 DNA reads TGTGCCAGCAGCTTAGGAGGGGGCAGGGCGACATGGGAAGCTTTCTTT. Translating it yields CASSLGGGRATWEAFF.

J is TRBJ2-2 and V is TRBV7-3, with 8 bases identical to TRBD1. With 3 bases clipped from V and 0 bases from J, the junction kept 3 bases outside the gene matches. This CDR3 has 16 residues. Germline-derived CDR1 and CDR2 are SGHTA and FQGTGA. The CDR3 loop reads CASSFTTGANTGELFF. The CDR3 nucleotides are TGTGCCAGCAGCTTCACGACAGGGGCGAACACCGGGGAGCTGTTTTTT.

CDR3 region: CASSTRQGSASGNTIYF. Written as DNA, the CDR3 is TGTGCCAGTAGTACTCGACAGGGGTCCGCCTCTGGAAACACCATATATTTT. J is TRBJ1-3 and V is TRBV19; 8 positions match TRBD1. The V gene's germline CDR1 is LNHDA and CDR2 SQIVND (reference sequence). This CDR3 has 17 amino acids. V lost 4 bases to trimming and J lost 0 bases; unmatched junction nucleotides: 8.

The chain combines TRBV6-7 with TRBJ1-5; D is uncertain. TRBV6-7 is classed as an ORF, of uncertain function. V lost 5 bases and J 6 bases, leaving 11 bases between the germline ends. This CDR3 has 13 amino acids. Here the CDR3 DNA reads TGTGCCAGCAGTCCGACGGGATGTCAGCCCCAGCATTTT. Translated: CASSPTGCQPQHF.

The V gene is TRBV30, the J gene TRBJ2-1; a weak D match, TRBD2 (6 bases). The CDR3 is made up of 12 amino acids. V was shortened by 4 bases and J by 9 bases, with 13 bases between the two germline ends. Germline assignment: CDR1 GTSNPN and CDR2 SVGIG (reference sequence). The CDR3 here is CAWTGPGSEQFF. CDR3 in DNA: TGTGCCTGGACAGGCCCCGGGAGTGAGCAGTTCTTC.

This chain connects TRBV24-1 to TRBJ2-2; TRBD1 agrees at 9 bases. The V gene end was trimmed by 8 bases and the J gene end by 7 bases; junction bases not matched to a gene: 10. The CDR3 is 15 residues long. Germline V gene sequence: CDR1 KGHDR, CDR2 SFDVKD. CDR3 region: CATTGGQGSHGELFF. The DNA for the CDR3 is TGTGCCACCACTGGCGGACAGGGGAGTCACGGGGAGCTGTTTTTT.

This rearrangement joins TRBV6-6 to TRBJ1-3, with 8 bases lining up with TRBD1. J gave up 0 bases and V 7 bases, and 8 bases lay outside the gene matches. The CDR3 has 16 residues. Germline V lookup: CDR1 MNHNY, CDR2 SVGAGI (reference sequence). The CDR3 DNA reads TGTGCCAGCACCCCTGGACAGGGCCTCTCTGGAAACACCATATATTTT. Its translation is CASTPGQGLSGNTIYF.

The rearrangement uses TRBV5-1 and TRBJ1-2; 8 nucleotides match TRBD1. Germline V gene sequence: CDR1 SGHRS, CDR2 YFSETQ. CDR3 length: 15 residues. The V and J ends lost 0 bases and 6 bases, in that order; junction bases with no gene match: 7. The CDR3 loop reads CASSLAETGDHGYTF. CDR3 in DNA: TGCGCCAGCAGCTTGGCCGAGACAGGGGACCATGGCTACACCTTC.

CDR3 amino acids: CASSRLHLGLGETQYF. In DNA form, the CDR3 reads TGTGCCAGCTCACGACTTCACTTGGGGCTCGGAGAGACCCAGTACTTC. The genes are TRBV18 and TRBJ2-5; D perhaps matches TRBD1 (5 bases). The CDR3 extends over 16 amino acids. Germline CDR1 and CDR2: KGHSH and LQKENI. The V and J ends lost 4 bases and 4 bases respectively, with 19 bases between them.

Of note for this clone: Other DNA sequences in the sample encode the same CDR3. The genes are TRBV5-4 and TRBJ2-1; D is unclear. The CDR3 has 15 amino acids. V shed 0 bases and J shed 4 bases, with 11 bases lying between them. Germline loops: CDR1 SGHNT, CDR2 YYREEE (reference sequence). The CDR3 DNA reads TGTGCCAGCAGCTTGGGAACGGGTCGGTACAATGAGCAGTTCTTC. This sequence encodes CASSLGTGRYNEQFF.

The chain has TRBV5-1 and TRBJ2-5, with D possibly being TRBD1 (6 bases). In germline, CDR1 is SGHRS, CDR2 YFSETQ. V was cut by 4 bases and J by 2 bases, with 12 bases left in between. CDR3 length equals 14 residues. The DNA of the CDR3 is TGCGCCAGCAGCAACCGGGACATACAAGAGACCCAGTACTTC. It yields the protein CASSNRDIQETQYF. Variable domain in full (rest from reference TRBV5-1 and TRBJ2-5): KAGVTQTPRYLIKTRGQQVTLSCSPISGHRSVSWYQQTPGQGLQFLFEYFSETQRNKGNFPGRFSGRQFSNSRSEMNVSTLELGDSALYLCASSNRDIQETQYFGPGTRLLVL.

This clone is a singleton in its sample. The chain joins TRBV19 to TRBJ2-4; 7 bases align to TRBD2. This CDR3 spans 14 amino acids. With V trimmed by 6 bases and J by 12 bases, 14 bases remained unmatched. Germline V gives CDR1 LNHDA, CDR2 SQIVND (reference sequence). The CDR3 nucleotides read TGTGCCAGTAGGCAAAGGGAGGGAGGCCCGAATCAGTACTTC. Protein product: CASRQREGGPNQYF.

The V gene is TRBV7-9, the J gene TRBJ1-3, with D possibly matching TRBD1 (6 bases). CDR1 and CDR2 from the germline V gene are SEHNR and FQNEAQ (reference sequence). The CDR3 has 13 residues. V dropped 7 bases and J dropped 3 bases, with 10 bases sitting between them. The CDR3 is CASTNRVGNTIYF. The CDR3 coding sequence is TGTGCCAGCACCAACAGGGTTGGAAACACCATATATTTT.

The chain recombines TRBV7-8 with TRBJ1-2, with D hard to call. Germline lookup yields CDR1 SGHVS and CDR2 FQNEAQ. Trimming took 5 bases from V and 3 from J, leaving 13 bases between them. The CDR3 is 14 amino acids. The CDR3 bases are TGTGCCAGCAGCCCTAACGAAGCTTACTATGGCTACACCTTC. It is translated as CASSPNEAYYGYTF.

The CDR3 reads CASSPTPNQPQHF. In nucleotides, the CDR3 is TGTGCCAGTAGCCCCACTCCAAATCAGCCCCAGCATTTT. The chain uses TRBV19 and TRBJ1-5; D gene uncertain. V lost 6 bases, J lost 4 bases, and 10 bases lay in between. This CDR3 is built from 13 residues. The V gene's germline CDR1 is LNHDA and CDR2 SQIVND (reference sequence).

The CDR3 coding sequence is TGTGCCAGCAGCCATGGACCTCTAGCGGGCTCCTACGAGCAGTACTTC. Its protein is CASSHGPLAGSYEQYF. The chain has TRBV3-1 (or the pseudogene TRBV3-2) and TRBJ2-7, with TRBD2 matching over 8 bases. Germline V lookup: CDR1 LGHDT, CDR2 YNNKEL (reference sequence). With V trimmed by 3 bases and J by 0 bases, 7 bases remained unmatched. The CDR3 contains 16 residues.

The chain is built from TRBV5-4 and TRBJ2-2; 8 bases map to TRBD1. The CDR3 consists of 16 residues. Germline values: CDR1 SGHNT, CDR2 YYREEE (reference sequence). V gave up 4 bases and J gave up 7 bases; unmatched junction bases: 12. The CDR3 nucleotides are TGTGCCAGCAGCATCGGACGGACAGGGTCTCTCGGGGAGCTGTTTTTT. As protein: CASSIGRTGSLGELFF. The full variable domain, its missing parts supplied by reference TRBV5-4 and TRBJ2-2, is ETGVTQSPTHLIKTRGQQVTLRCSSQSGHNTVSWYQQALGQGPQFIFQYYREEENGRGNFPPRFSGLQFPNYSSELNVNALELDDSALYLCASSIGRTGSLGELFFGEGSRLTVL.